This TCR beta chain is from a study of cytomegalovirus exposure and HLA in healthy donors. Points from the study as a whole: The study put 150 to 200 TCR beta chains on its list as cytomegalovirus-associated. Within the 100 to 150 validation repertoires, first-cohort TCR clusters tended to co-occur, according to a later analysis. Rarity held for most TCR sequences, but there were some public TCRs that occurred in many donors. In vitro work confirmed that a few CMV-associated chains recognize CMV antigens.

For this clone: Its antigen is undetermined.

The CDR3 is made up of 14 amino acids. Germline lookup yields CDR1 MNHNS and CDR2 SASEGT. The J segment lost 7 bases and the V segment lost 7 bases, leaving 9 bases of the junction unmatched. This table comes from immunoSEQ multiplex PCR, and its TCRdb copy is limited to in-frame clones, with some not included. Among about 95,000 clones listed, around 85% were seen once. The source is a man between 18 and 29 years old in good health and CMV-seropositive. The sample consisted of PBMCs. The chain uses TRBV6-1 and TRBJ2-1, with TRBD2 identical over 8 bases. CDR3 sequence reads: CASIPVGTSNEQFF. DNA for the CDR3: TGTGCCAGCATCCCCGTCGGGACTAGTAATGAGCAGTTCTTC.